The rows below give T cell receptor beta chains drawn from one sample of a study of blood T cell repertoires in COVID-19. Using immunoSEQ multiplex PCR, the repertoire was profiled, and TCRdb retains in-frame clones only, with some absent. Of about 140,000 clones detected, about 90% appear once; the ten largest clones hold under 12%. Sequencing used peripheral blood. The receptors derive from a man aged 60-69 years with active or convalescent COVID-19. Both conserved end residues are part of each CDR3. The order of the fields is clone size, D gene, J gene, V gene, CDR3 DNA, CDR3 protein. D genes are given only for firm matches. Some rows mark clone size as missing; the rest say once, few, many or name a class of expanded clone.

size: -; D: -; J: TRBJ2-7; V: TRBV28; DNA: TGTGCCAGCAGCCTCAACAGGGATTACGAGCAGTACTTC; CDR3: CASSLNRDYEQYF
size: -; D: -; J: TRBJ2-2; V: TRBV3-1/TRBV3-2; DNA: TGTGCCAGCAGCCACAGCGGGAACACCGGGGAGCTGTTTTTT; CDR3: CASSHSGNTGELFF
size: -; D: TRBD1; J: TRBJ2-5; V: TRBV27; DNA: TGTGCCAGCAGTTTAACAGGGGGCCCCAAGGCCCAGTACTTC; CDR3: CASSLTGGPKAQYF
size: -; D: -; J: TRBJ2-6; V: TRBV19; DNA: TGTGCCAGTAGAGAGTCTGGGGCCAACGTCCTGACTTTC; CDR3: CASRESGANVLTF
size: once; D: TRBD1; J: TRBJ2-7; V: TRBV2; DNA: TGTGCCAGCTTGGGACAGGGAAGAACGGGGGAGCAGTACTTC; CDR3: CASLGQGRTGEQYF
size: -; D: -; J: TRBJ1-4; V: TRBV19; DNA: TGTGCCAGTAGTCGATCAACCGTAGGGGTCGAAAAACTGTTTTTT; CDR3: CASSRSTVGVEKLFF
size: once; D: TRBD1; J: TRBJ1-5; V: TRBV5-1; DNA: TGCGCCAGCAGCTTGGCCCCCGGGACAGGGAACCAGCCCCAGCATTTT; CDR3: CASSLAPGTGNQPQHF
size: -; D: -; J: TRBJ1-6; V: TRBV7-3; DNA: TGTGCCAGCCGGGGGGATAATTCACCCCTCCACTTT; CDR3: CASRGDNSPLHF
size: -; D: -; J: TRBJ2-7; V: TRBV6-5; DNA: TGTGCCAGCACCCCGGGATCCCCCTACGAGCAGTACTTC; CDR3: CASTPGSPYEQYF
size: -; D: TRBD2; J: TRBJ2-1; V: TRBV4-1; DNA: TGCGCCAGCACGTTTGGACTAGCGAACCCTCCCAGCTCCTACAATGAGCAGTTCTTC; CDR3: CASTFGLANPPSSYNEQFF
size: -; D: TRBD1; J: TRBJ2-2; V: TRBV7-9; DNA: TGTGCCAGCACCCCGGGACAGACGAACACCGGGGAGCTGTTTTTT; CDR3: CASTPGQTNTGELFF
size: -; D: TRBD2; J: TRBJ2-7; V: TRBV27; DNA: TGTGCCAGCAGTCGGACTAGCGGGAGTTACTACGAGCAGTACTTC; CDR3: CASSRTSGSYYEQYF
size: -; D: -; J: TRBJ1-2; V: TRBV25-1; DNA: TGTGCCAGCAGTGAATCATCAGGGTATGGCTACACCTTC; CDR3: CASSESSGYGYTF
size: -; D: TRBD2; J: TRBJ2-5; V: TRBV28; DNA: TGTGCCAGTGCCCTTAGCGGGTCCCGGGTGGAGACCCAGTACTTC; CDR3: CASALSGSRVETQYF
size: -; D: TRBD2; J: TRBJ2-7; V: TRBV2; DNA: TGTGCCAGCAGTGGACTAGCTAGGGACGAGCAGTACTTC; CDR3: CASSGLARDEQYF
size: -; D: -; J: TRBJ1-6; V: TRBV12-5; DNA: TGTGCTAGTGCCCTTGACAGTTCACCCCTCCACTTT; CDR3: CASALDSSPLHF
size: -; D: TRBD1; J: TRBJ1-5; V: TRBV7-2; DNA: TGTGCCAGCAGCTTAGTTGGGACAGGGGGTACGCGCAATCAGCCCCAGCATTTT; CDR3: CASSLVGTGGTRNQPQHF
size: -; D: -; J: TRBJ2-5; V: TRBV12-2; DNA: TGTGCAAGTCGCTTAGCGGTCCAAACTCAAGAGACCCAGTACTTC; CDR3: CASRLAVQTQETQYF
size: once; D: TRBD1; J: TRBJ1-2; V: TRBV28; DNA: TGTGCCAGCAGTAGGGACAGGGGTTCCCCGTATGGCTACACCTTC; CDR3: CASSRDRGSPYGYTF
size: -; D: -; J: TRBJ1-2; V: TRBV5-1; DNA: TGCGCCAGCAGCCGCGGACAGACCTATGGCTACACCTTC; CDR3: CASSRGQTYGYTF
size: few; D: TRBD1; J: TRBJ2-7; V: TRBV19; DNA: TGTGCCAGTAGTAGGACAGGCTCAAGCTCCTACGAGCAGTACTTC; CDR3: CASSRTGSSSYEQYF
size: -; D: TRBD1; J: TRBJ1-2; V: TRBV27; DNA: TGTGCCAGCAGTTTCCTCGGGACAGGTCCCTATGGCTACACCTTC; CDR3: CASSFLGTGPYGYTF
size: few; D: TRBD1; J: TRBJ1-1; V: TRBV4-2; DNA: TGTGCCAGCAGCCAAACAGGGGGCTCCCTTTTGAACACTGAAGCTTTCTTT; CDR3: CASSQTGGSLLNTEAFF
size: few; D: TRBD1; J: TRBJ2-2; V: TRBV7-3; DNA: TGTGCCAGCAGCTCCCAGACAGGGTTTACCGGGGAGCTGTTTTTT; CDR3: CASSSQTGFTGELFF
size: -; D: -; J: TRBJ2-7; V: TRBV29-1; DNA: TGCAGCGTCAGGCAGGACAGTGGAGCCGAGCAGTACTTC; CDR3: CSVRQDSGAEQYF